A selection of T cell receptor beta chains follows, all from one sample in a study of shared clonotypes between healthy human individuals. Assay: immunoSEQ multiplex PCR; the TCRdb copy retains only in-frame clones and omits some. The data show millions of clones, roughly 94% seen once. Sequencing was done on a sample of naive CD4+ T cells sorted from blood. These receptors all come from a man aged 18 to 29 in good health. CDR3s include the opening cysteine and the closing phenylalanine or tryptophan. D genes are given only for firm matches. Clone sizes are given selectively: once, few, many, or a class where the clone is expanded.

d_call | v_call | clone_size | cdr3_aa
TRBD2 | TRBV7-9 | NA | CASSFGGSFYNEQFF
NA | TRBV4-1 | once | CASSQGAGVSGNTIYF
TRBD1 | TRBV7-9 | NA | CASSLGTGVQETQYF
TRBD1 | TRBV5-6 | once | CASVFRDREYTEAFF
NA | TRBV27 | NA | CASSWIWGTDELF
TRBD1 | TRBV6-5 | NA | CASSYRTGGDALHF
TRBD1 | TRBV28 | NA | CASTTQDRLYMNTEAFF
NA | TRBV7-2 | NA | CASSLTGNTEAFF
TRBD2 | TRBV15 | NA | CATKRESSTGELFF
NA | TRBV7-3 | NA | CASSLMLPGANVLTF
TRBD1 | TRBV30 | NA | CAWSEDRVGPLHF
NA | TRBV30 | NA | CAWNPNSYEQYF
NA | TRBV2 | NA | CASGGSYNSPLHF
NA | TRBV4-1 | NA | CASSPGLHTGELFF
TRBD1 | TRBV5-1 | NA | CASSSTGVGETQYF
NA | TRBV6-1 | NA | CASSELGAVDIQYF
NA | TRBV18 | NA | CASSPTGDTQYF
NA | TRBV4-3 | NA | CASSQAGGSTDTQYF
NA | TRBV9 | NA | CASSIRLDRKNTGELFF
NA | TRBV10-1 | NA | CASSGASNTGELFF
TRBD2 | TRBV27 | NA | CASRYSSGRYNEQFF
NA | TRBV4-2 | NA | CASSQDHQSHEQYF
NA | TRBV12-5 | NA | CASARLGGTDTQYF
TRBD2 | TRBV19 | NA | CASTTRTSGFYNEQFF
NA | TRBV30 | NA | CAWNKGRSETQYF
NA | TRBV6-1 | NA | CASTQQFGGYTF
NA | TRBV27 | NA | CASSPLGYEQFF
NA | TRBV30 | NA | CAWSRQGEQYF
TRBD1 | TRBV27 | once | CASSLDRDRVAYEQYF
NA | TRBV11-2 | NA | CASSLGQQGINEKLFF
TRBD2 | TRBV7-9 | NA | CASSPRGLAGAYNEQFF
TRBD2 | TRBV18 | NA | CASSPGTSGRSGYNEQFF
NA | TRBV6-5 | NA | CASSVGTNYGYTF
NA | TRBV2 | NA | CASSRETQYF
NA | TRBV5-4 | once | CASSTGGTSTDTQYF
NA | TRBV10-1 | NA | CASSVGLYGNEQFF
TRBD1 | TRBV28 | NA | CASSLVRQGGEQYF
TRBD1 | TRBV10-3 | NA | CAITRQGGTDTQYF
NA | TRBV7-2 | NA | CASSIDRLAEQYF
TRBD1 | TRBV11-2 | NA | CASSLRTGVNYEQYF
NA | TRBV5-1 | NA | CASASGAAYTGELFF
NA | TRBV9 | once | CASSVEGYQPQHF
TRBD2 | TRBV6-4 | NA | CASKPGLDYNEQFF
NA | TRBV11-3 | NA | CASSLNDGYNEQFF
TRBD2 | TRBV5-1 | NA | CASSSRLAGLSYEQYF
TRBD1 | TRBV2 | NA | CASSDPGGWETQYF
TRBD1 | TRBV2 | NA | CASSLRQGGYNSPLHF
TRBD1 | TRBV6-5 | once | CASSPTGPYGYTF
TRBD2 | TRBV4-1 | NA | CASSQYTSGLYNEQFF
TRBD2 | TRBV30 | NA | CAQRWSGGSTDTQYF
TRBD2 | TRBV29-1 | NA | CSVGAGGLNEQFF
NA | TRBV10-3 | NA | CAIRLEGNTGELFF
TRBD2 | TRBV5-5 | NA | CASSMKAGVEQYF